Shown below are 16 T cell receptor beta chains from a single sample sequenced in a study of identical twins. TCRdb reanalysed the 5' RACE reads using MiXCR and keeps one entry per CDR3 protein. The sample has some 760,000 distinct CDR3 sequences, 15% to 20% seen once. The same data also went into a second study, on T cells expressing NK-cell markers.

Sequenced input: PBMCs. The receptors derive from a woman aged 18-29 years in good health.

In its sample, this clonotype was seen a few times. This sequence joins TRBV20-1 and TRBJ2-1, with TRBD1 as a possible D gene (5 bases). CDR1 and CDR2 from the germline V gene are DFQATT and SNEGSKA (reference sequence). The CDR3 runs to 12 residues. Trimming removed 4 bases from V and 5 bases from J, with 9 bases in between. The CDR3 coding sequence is TGCAGTGCTAAACAGGTGCACAATGAGCAGTTCTTC. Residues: CSAKQVHNEQFF.

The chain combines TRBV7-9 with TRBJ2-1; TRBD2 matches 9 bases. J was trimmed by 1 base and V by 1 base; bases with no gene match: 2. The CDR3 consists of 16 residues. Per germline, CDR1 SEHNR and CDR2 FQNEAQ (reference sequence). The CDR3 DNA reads TGTGCCAGCAGCTTAGTCACTAGCGGGTCCTACAATGAGCAGTTCTTC. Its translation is CASSLVTSGSYNEQFF. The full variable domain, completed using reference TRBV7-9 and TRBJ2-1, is DTGVSQNPRHKITKRGQNVTFRCDPISEHNRLYWYRQTLGQGPEFLTYFQNEAQLEKSRLLSDRFSAERPKGSFSTLEIQRTEQGDSAMYLCASSLVTSGSYNEQFFGPGTRLTVL.

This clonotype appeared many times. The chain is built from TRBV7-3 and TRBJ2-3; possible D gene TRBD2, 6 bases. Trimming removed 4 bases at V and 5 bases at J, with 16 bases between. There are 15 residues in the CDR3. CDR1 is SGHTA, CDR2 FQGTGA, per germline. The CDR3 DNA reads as TGTGCCAGCAGCTCCGCGGGGATAGCGGAAGATACGCAGTATTTT. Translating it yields CASSSAGIAEDTQYF.

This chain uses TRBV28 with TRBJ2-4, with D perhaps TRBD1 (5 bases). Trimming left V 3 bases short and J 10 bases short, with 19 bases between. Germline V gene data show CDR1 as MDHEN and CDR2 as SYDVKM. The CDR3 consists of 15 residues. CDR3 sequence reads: CASSFFQRGRPIQYF. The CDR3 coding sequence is TGTGCCAGCAGTTTTTTCCAAAGGGGCAGGCCTATTCAGTACTTC.

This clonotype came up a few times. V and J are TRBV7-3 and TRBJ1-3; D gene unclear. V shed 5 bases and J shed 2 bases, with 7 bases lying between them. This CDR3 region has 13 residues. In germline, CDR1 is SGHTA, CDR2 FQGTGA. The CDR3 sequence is CASSPSPGNTIYF. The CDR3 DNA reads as TGTGCCAGCAGCCCGTCCCCTGGAAACACCATATATTTT.

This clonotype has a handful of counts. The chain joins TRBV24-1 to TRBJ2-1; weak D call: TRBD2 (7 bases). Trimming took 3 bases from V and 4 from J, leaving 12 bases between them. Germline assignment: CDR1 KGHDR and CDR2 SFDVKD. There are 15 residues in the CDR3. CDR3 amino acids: CATSDRGARYNEQFF. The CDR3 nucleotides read TGTGCCACCAGTGATCGGGGGGCGAGATACAATGAGCAGTTCTTC.

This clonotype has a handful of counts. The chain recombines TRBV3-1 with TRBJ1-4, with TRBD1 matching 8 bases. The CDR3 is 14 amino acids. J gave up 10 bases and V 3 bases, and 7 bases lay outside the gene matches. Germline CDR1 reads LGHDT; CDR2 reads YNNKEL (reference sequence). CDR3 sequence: CASSQPGQGGKLFF. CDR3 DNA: TGTGCCAGCAGCCAGCCCGGACAGGGCGGAAAACTGTTTTTT. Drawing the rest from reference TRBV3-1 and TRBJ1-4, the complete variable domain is DTAVSQTPKYLVTQMGNDKSIKCEQNLGHDTMYWYKQDSKKFLKIMFSYNNKELIINETVPNRFSPKSPDKAHLNLHINSLELGDSAVYFCASSQPGQGGKLFFGSGTQLSVL.

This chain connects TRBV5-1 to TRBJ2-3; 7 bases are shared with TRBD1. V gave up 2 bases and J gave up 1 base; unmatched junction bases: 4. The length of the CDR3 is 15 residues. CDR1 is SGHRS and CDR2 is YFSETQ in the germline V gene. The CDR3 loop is CASSLGQVGTDTQYF. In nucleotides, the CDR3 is TGCGCCAGCAGCTTAGGACAGGTCGGCACAGATACGCAGTATTTT.

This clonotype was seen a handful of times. DNA of the CDR3: TGTGCCTGGGGGGCTAGCGGGAACCCTTACAATGAGCAGTTCTTC. Translated: CAWGASGNPYNEQFF. The V and J genes are TRBV30 and TRBJ2-1, with 9 bases matching TRBD2. The CDR3 sequence is 15 residues long. Unmatched junction bases numbered 9, after V lost 5 bases and J lost 4 bases. CDR1 and CDR2 from the germline V gene are GTSNPN and SVGIG (reference sequence).

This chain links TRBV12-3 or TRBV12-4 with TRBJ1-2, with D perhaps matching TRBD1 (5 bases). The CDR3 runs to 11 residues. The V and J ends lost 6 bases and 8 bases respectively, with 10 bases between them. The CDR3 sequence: CASRTAYGYTF. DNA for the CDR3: TGTGCCAGCAGGACAGCGTACGGCTACACCTTC.

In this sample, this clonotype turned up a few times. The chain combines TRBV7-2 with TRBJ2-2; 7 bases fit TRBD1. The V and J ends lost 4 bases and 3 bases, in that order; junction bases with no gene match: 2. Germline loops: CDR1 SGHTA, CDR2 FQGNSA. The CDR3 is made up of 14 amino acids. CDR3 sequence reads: CASSSQGYTGELFF. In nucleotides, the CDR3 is TGTGCCAGCAGCTCACAGGGGTACACCGGGGAGCTGTTTTTT.

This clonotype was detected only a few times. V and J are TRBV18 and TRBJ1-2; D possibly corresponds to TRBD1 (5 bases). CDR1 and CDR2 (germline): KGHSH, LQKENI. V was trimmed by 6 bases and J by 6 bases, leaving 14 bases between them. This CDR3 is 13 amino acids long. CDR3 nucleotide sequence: TGTGCCAGCTCGATGGGCAGGGTGAATGGCTACACCTTC. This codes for CASSMGRVNGYTF. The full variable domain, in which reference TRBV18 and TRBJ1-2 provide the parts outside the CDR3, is NAGVMQNPRHLVRRRGQEARLRCSPMKGHSHVYWYRQLPEEGLKFMVYLQKENIIDESGMPKERFSAEFPKEGPSILRIQQVVRGDSAAYFCASSMGRVNGYTFGSGTRLTVV.

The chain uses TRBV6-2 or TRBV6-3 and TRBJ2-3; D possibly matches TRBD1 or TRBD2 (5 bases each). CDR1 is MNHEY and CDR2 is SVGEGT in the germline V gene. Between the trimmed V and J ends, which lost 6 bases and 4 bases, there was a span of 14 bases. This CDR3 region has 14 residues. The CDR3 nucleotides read TGTGCCAGCAGCTTCGGACGGGGCCCAGATACGCAGTATTTT. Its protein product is CASSFGRGPDTQYF.

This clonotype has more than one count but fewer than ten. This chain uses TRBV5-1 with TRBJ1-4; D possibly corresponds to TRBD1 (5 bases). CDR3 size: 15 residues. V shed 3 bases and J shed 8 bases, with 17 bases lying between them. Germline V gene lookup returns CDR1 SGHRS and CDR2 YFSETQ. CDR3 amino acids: CASSSDRLADEKLFF. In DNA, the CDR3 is TGCGCCAGCAGCTCCGACAGACTAGCAGACGAAAAACTGTTTTTT.

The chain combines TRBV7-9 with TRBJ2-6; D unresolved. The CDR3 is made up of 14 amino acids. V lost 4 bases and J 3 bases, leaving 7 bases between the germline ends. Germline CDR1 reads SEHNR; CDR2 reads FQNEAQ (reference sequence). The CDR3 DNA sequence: TGTGCCAGCAGCTACAGTGGTGGGGCCAACGTCCTGACTTTC. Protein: CASSYSGGANVLTF.

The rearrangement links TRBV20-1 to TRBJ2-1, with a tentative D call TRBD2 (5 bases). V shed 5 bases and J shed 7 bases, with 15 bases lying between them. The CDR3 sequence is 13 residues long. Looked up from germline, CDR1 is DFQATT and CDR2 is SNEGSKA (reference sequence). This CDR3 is CSAGTGNFNEQFF. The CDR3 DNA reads TGCAGTGCTGGCACCGGGAACTTTAATGAGCAGTTCTTC.